This record covers a single T cell receptor (beta chain). What it recognizes is unknown. The donors were part of the approximately 130-subject validation cohort, which stood apart from the 666-subject first cohort. This entry is derived from a study of cytomegalovirus exposure and HLA in healthy donors. CDR3 length equals 11 residues. Germline V gene sequence: CDR1 SNHLY, CDR2 FYNNEI. Trimming pared 8 bases from V and 5 bases from J, leaving 7 bases between. Here immunoSEQ multiplex PCR was the method, and the copy in TCRdb shows in-frame clones only, minus some. The sample shows some 79,000 clones, over 90% of them seen only once. Study-wide results and caveats: Reported results showed that the classifier diagnosed cytomegalovirus status with high specificity and sensitivity. Subsequent analysis found a tendency for first-cohort TCR clusters to co-occur within the 95 to 150 validation repertoires. For most TCR sequences rarity was the rule, although some public TCRs occurred in many donors.

The rearrangement links TRBV2 to TRBJ1-5; D is possibly TRBD1 (5 bases). Sequencing input: PBMCs. The receptor's source is a woman under 30 in good health and CMV-seropositive. CDR3 loop: CASSRDQPQHF. The CDR3 bases are TGTGCCAGCTCCAGGGATCAGCCCCAGCATTTT.